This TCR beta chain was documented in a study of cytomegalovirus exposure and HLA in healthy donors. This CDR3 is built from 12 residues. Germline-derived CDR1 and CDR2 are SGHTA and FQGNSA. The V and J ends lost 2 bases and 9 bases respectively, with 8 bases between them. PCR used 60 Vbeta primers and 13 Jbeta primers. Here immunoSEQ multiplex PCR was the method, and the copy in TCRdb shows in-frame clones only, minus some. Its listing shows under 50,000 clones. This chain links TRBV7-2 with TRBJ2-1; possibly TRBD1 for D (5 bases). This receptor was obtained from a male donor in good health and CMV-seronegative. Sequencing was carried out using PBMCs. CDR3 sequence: CASSLQGIEQFF. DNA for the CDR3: TGTGCCAGCAGCTTACAGGGAATTGAGCAGTTCTTC.